This T cell receptor (beta chain) was recovered during a study of CD8 T cells in ankylosing spondylitis. On this clonotype: Its specificity is not known.

Notes on the study in general: The study identified a TCR beta motif of several highly homologous variants that appeared characteristic of ankylosing spondylitis blood. In ankylosing spondylitis patients, matched synovial fluid reportedly showed significant enrichment of disease-linked clones.

TCRdb ran MiXCR on the 5' RACE reads and lists one entry per CDR3 protein. The sample consists of 800,000 to 900,000 distinct CDR3 sequences, about 10% of them appearing once. This CDR3 region has 16 residues. The V end lost 6 bases, the J end lost 0 bases, and 13 bases lay between the germline ends. CDR1 and CDR2 (germline): SGHKS, YYEKEE (reference sequence). This clonotype was obtained from a male donor with ankylosing spondylitis. The sequenced sample was blood, either unsorted or a sorted T cell fraction (not recorded which). The chain links TRBV5-5 to TRBJ2-6, with D unclear. The CDR3, as DNA: TGTGCCAGCACCAATTCAGACCCCTCTGGGGCCAACGTCCTGACTTTC. Amino acids: CASTNSDPSGANVLTF.